The 30 T cell receptor beta chains reported below all come from one sample, sequenced in a study of OX40 agonist ivuxolimab in advanced cancers. Clones were read by immunoSEQ multiplex PCR, and TCRdb kept only the in-frame ones, dropping some. The sample shows around 100,000 clones, 86% of them seen only once. This sample comprised CD4+ or CD8+ T cells sorted from blood, obtained in a trial of the OX40 agonist ivuxolimab. The receptor source for this set is an adult with an advanced solid tumor such as melanoma, head and neck, liver or kidney cancer.

The chain is built from TRBV11-3 and TRBJ2-1; the D gene could be TRBD1 or TRBD2 (6 bases each). This CDR3 spans 13 amino acids. The V and J ends lost 5 bases and 7 bases respectively, with 12 bases between them. Germline-derived CDR1 and CDR2 are SGHNT and YENEEA. CDR3 loop: CASSQRGVNEQFF. The CDR3 region has the DNA TGTGCCAGCAGCCAGAGGGGGGTTAATGAGCAGTTCTTC.

The chain is built from TRBV12-5 and TRBJ2-2; TRBD1 matches at 9 bases. CDR1 and CDR2 from the germline V gene are LGHNT and FRNRAP. This CDR3 is 17 amino acids long. V shed 0 bases, J shed 5 bases, and the junction held 7 bases outside the gene matches. CDR3 nucleotides: TGTGCTAGTGGTTTGGTACTGGGACAGGGTGGAACCGGGGAGCTGTTTTTT. It encodes CASGLVLGQGGTGELFF.

This clone was counted only a few times. This chain uses TRBV4-3 with TRBJ1-2; possibly TRBD1 for D (5 bases). The CDR3 length is 16 residues. Germline CDR1 LGHNA, CDR2 YSLEER. The V and J ends lost 0 bases and 5 bases respectively, with 16 bases between them. For the CDR3, the DNA is TGCGCCAGCAGCCAAGACGAACTGGGCCAGGGTTATGGCTACACCTTC. Its protein is CASSQDELGQGYGYTF.

The chain employs TRBV7-2 and TRBJ1-6; unclear D gene. Germline V CDR1 and CDR2: SGHTA, FQGNSA. The CDR3 has 16 residues. V was trimmed by 1 base and J by 10 bases, leaving 17 bases between them. CDR3 residues: CASSLVPIRVKSPLHF. The CDR3 nucleotides read TGTGCCAGCAGCTTAGTTCCCATTAGGGTAAAATCACCCCTCCACTTT.

J is TRBJ2-1 and V is TRBV7-3; 9 positions agree with TRBD2. V lost 1 base to trimming and J lost 10 bases; unmatched junction nucleotides: 8. In germline, CDR1 is SGHTA, CDR2 FQGTGA. The CDR3 extends over 15 amino acids. The CDR3 DNA follows: TGTGCCAGCAGCTTAATGGGGGGGACTAGCACAGAGCAGTTCTTC. Encoded protein: CASSLMGGTSTEQFF. Full variable domain (rest looked up from reference TRBV7-3 and TRBJ2-1): GAGVSQTPSNKVTEKGKYVELRCDPISGHTALYWYRQSLGQGPEFLIYFQGTGAADDSGLPNDRFFAVRPEGSVSTLKIQRTERGDSAVYLCASSLMGGTSTEQFFGPGTRLTVL.

The chain has TRBV27 and TRBJ2-3; D could derive from TRBD1 or TRBD2 (5 bases each). This CDR3 is built from 12 residues. The V and J ends lost 2 bases and 15 bases respectively, with 15 bases between them. From germline, CDR1 is MNHEY and CDR2 SMNVEV (reference sequence). The CDR3 sequence is CASSLGEGRPYF. CDR3 DNA sequence: TGTGCCAGCAGTTTAGGAGAGGGACGGCCATATTTT.

This chain links TRBV19 with TRBJ1-1, with D possibly TRBD1 on 6 matching bases. This CDR3 contains 13 residues. Germline CDR1 and CDR2: LNHDA and SQIVND (reference sequence). Trimming removed 10 bases from V and 3 bases from J, with 15 bases in between. CDR3: CAMSRGVDTEAFF. In nucleotides, the CDR3 is TGTGCCATGTCCAGGGGCGTAGACACTGAAGCTTTCTTT.

The rearrangement links TRBV7-2 to TRBJ1-2; D gene uncertain. From germline, CDR1 is SGHTA and CDR2 FQGNSA. Deletions cut 1 base from V and 7 bases from J, with 16 bases between. The CDR3 runs to 15 residues. DNA of the CDR3: TGTGCCAGCAGCTTAGATATGGCAGTACGACGTGGCTACACCTTC. Amino acid sequence: CASSLDMAVRRGYTF. Filled out from reference TRBV7-2 and TRBJ1-2, the complete variable domain reads GAGVSQSPSNKVTEKGKDVELRCDPISGHTALYWYRQSLGQGLEFLIYFQGNSAPDKSGLPSDRFSAERTGGSVSTLTIQRTQQEDSAVYLCASSLDMAVRRGYTFGSGTRLTVV.

The chain couples TRBV21-1 to TRBJ1-5; the listed D gene, TRBD1, was not tested against the DNA. TRBV21-1 is noted as a pseudogene. The CDR3 runs to 14 residues. This CDR3 is CAPLGQGDDQPQHF. The CDR3 DNA sequence: TGTGCCCCCTTGGGACAGGGCGACGATCAGCCCCAGCATTTT.

The chain has TRBV19 and TRBJ1-1; TRBD1 is a possible D gene (6 bases). The CDR3 runs to 16 residues. The V end was cut by 6 bases, the J end by 3 bases, with 20 bases between. Germline CDR1 LNHDA, CDR2 SQIVND (reference sequence). This chain's CDR3 is CASRPNRAPRDTEAFF. The CDR3 DNA reads TGTGCCAGTAGGCCTAACAGGGCCCCTCGGGACACTGAAGCTTTCTTT. Combining the CDR3 with reference TRBV19 and TRBJ1-1 gives the whole variable domain DGGITQSPKYLFRKEGQNVTLSCEQNLNHDAMYWYRQDPGQGLRLIYYSQIVNDFQKGDIAEGYSVSREKKESFPLTVTSAQKNPTAFYLCASRPNRAPRDTEAFFGQGTRLTVV.

V usage is TRBV5-4 and J usage is TRBJ1-1, with a tentative D call TRBD1 (5 bases). Per germline, CDR1 SGHNT and CDR2 YYREEE (reference sequence). V lost 4 bases, J lost 11 bases, and 18 bases lay in between. The CDR3 runs to 13 residues. CDR3 sequence (DNA): TGTGCCAGCAGCCAAGGGGCACAGCCTGGGGCTTTCTTT. Its translation: CASSQGAQPGAFF.

J is TRBJ1-2 and V is TRBV6-5; D uncertain. The germline gives CDR1 MNHEY, CDR2 SVGAGI. Trimming shortened V by 0 bases and J by 7 bases, and 15 bases separated the two germline ends. The CDR3 has 15 amino acids. The CDR3 is CASSYSAPGRLGYTF. Here the CDR3 DNA reads TGTGCCAGCAGTTACTCCGCCCCAGGCCGACTTGGCTACACCTTC.

This clone was seen a single time. J is TRBJ1-1 and V is TRBV11-2; 7 positions match TRBD1. The CDR3 length is 17 residues. V gave up 1 base and J gave up 0 bases; unmatched junction bases: 8. The germline V gene encodes CDR1 SGHAT and CDR2 FQNNGV. The CDR3 DNA follows: TGTGCCAGCAGCTTAGTGGGCGGCAGGGGGTTGAACACTGAAGCTTTCTTT. This gives the protein CASSLVGGRGLNTEAFF.

The V call is TRBV10-3, the J call TRBJ1-2, with D perhaps TRBD1 (5 bases). V was shortened by 9 bases and J by 6 bases, with 11 bases between the two germline ends. CDR3 length: 11 amino acids. Germline assignment: CDR1 ENHRY and CDR2 SYGVKD. The CDR3 DNA sequence: TGTGCCATTCAGGGTACGCATGGCTACACCTTC. This gives the protein CAIQGTHGYTF.

The count of this clone is one. V and J are TRBV5-4 and TRBJ1-5; D uncertain. Per the germline V gene, CDR1 is SGHNT and CDR2 is YYREEE (reference sequence). The CDR3 has 12 amino acids. The ends were cut back, 0 bases at V and 6 bases at J, with 4 bases in the middle. The CDR3 DNA is TGTGCCAGCAGCTTGGATAGTCAGCCCCAGCATTTT. Translating it yields CASSLDSQPQHF. Complete variable domain (other parts from reference TRBV5-4 and TRBJ1-5): ETGVTQSPTHLIKTRGQQVTLRCSSQSGHNTVSWYQQALGQGPQFIFQYYREEENGRGNFPPRFSGLQFPNYSSELNVNALELDDSALYLCASSLDSQPQHFGDGTRLSIL.

The chain is built from TRBV7-9 and TRBJ2-7; the D is unclear. V dropped 1 base and J dropped 3 bases, with 4 bases sitting between them. Germline V lookup: CDR1 SEHNR, CDR2 FQNEAQ (reference sequence). The CDR3 is 12 residues long. The CDR3 sequence is CASSLDHYEQYF. The CDR3 nucleotides read TGTGCCAGCAGCTTAGATCACTACGAGCAGTACTTC.

The rearrangement uses TRBV30 and TRBJ1-2; D is undetermined. This CDR3 comprises 12 residues. Germline V gene sequence: CDR1 GTSNPN, CDR2 SVGIG (reference sequence). V shed 8 bases and J shed 2 bases, with 12 bases lying between them. The CDR3 DNA follows: TGTGCCGCCCCGGGAGCCAACTATGGCTACACCTTC. Encoded protein: CAAPGANYGYTF.

As concerns this clone: Sequence at one end of the junction differs from germline and may be a read error. V is TRBV7-7 and J is TRBJ2-2, with TRBD2 identical over 13 bases. This CDR3 contains 16 residues. CDR1 is SSHAT, CDR2 FNYEAQ, per germline (reference sequence). The CDR3 is CASSFGLAGVGGELFF. CDR3 nucleotide sequence: TGTGCTAGCAGCTTTGGACTAGCGGGAGTCGGCGGGGAGCTGTTTTTT.

This sequence joins TRBV6-6 and TRBJ2-3; D is ambiguous. CDR1 is MNHNY and CDR2 is SVGAGI in the germline V gene (reference sequence). V lost 0 bases to trimming and J lost 1 base, with 11 bases between them. The CDR3 sequence is 16 residues long. The CDR3 DNA reads as TGTGCCAGCAGTTACTCGAGTAGCCGGGGCACAGATACGCAGTATTTT. This translates into CASSYSSSRGTDTQYF.

CDR3 amino acids: CASKGLAGEVWGTQYF. The CDR3 DNA is TGTGCCAGTAAGGGACTAGCGGGAGAGGTCTGGGGTACGCAGTATTTT. V is TRBV19 and J is TRBJ2-3, with 14 bases lining up with TRBD2. The CDR3 covers 16 residues. Trimming took 7 bases from V and 8 from J; bases not matched to a gene: 11. The germline CDR1 and CDR2 sequences are LNHDA and SQIVND (reference sequence).

V and J are TRBV11-1 and TRBJ2-1; TRBD1 matches at 10 bases. The CDR3 runs to 18 residues. Germline-derived CDR1 and CDR2 are SGHAT and FQDESV (reference sequence). V was clipped by 5 bases and J by 6 bases; unmatched bases: 16. CDR3 residues: CASSARLPGQGTGNEQFF. The CDR3, as DNA: TGTGCCAGCAGCGCCCGGTTACCGGGACAGGGGACGGGCAATGAGCAGTTCTTC.

This clone has only one observation. The rearrangement joins TRBV9 to TRBJ2-7; D may be TRBD1 (5 bases). Germline assignment: CDR1 SGDLS and CDR2 YYNGEE. The V end was cut by 2 bases, the J end by 6 bases, with 15 bases between. The CDR3 has 14 residues. The CDR3 spells CASSVREWRGEQYF. The CDR3 DNA sequence: TGTGCCAGCAGCGTCAGGGAATGGCGTGGCGAGCAGTACTTC.

This clone was counted only a few times. The rearrangement uses TRBV7-2 and TRBJ1-5; D not resolved. Germline assignment: CDR1 SGHTA and CDR2 FQGNSA. The CDR3 covers 13 residues. The ends were cut back, 5 bases at V and 5 bases at J, with 10 bases in the middle. The CDR3 spells CASSKVYDQPQHF. The CDR3 nucleotides are TGTGCCAGCAGCAAAGTTTACGATCAGCCCCAGCATTTT.

The rearrangement uses TRBV11-3 and TRBJ1-2, with TRBD1 matching 8 bases. V dropped 3 bases and J dropped 6; count of bases not matched to a gene: 9. The CDR3 runs to 15 residues. Germline V CDR1 and CDR2: SGHNT, YENEEA. CDR3 residues: CASSFRDRTRNGYTF. In DNA form, the CDR3 reads TGTGCCAGCAGCTTCCGGGACAGGACTAGGAATGGCTACACCTTC. Variable domain in full (rest from reference TRBV11-3 and TRBJ1-2): EAGVVQSPRYKIIEKKQPVAFWCNPISGHNTLYWYLQNLGQGPELLIRYENEEAVDDSQLPKDRFSAERLKGVDSTLKIQPAELGDSAVYLCASSFRDRTRNGYTFGSGTRLTVV.

The V call is TRBV7-6, the J call TRBJ2-5; 10 nucleotides align to TRBD2. The CDR3 is 14 residues long. With V trimmed by 5 bases and J by 5 bases, 5 bases remained unmatched. Germline V CDR1 and CDR2: SGHVS, FNYEAQ. The CDR3 DNA follows: TGTGCCAGCAGCCAGGGACTAGCGAGGGAGACCCAGTACTTC. Protein sequence: CASSQGLARETQYF.

The chain links TRBV18 to TRBJ1-1; no clear D. The germline CDR1 and CDR2 sequences are KGHSH and LQKENI. The CDR3 totals 11 residues. Trimming stripped 2 bases from V and 4 bases from J, with 2 bases between. This CDR3 is CASSPSTEAFF. CDR3 sequence (DNA): TGTGCCAGCTCACCAAGCACTGAAGCTTTCTTT.

The V and J genes are TRBV4-1 and TRBJ2-5; D remains ambiguous. The germline V and J ends were trimmed by 3 bases and 5 bases, with 16 bases remaining between them. CDR3 size: 15 residues. Germline V gene lookup returns CDR1 MGHRA and CDR2 YSYEKL. CDR3 sequence: CASSQGNLGRETQYF. For the CDR3, the DNA is TGCGCCAGCAGCCAGGGGAACCTAGGGCGGGAGACCCAGTACTTC.

This rearrangement joins TRBV7-9 to TRBJ2-7, with no clear D. The CDR3 covers 13 residues. CDR1 SEHNR and CDR2 FQNEAQ come from the germline V gene (reference sequence). Trimming left V 5 bases short and J 4 bases short, with 12 bases between. The CDR3 here is CASSHDKQYEQYF. The CDR3 DNA reads as TGTGCCAGCAGCCACGACAAGCAATACGAGCAGTACTTC.

The rearrangement uses TRBV6-5 and TRBJ2-2; the D gene is possibly TRBD1 (6 bases). Trimming took off 0 bases at V and 4 bases at J, with 12 bases between the two ends. Germline CDR1 and CDR2: MNHEY and SVGAGI. CDR3 length equals 16 residues. The CDR3 protein is CASSYSNRESTGELFF. The CDR3 nucleotides read TGTGCCAGCAGTTACTCGAACAGGGAAAGCACCGGGGAGCTGTTTTTT.

This rearrangement joins TRBV7-9 to TRBJ2-7, with TRBD2 matching 11 bases. Germline trimming cut 3 bases from V and 2 bases from J; bases unmatched to any gene: 0. The CDR3 sequence is 14 residues long. The germline V gene has CDR1 SEHNR and CDR2 FQNEAQ (reference sequence). DNA of the CDR3: TGTGCCAGCAGCTTGACTAGCGGGACCTACGAGCAGTACTTC. Protein product: CASSLTSGTYEQYF.